This TCR beta chain was identified during a study of long-term antiretroviral therapy in people with HIV. Study-wide points: ART was followed by higher diversity that remained below transplant donor controls.

As to this clone: Its target is not known.

Sequencing used immunoSEQ v3.0 at survey level. Sequencing aimed to cover roughly 40,000-50,000 T-cell genomes per sample. Clones were read by immunoSEQ multiplex PCR, and TCRdb kept only the in-frame ones, dropping some. The sample holds under 30,000 clones; about 87% are singletons and the top ten take roughly 8.9%. The CDR3 length is 13 residues. The V gene lost 4 bases and the J gene lost 6 bases, with 14 bases spanning the gap. From germline, CDR1 is SGDLS and CDR2 YYNGEE. The chain uses TRBV9 and TRBJ2-7; D unresolved. The sequence derives from a man over 45 with HIV. Specimen: unsorted PBMCs, collected 1.8 years before starting antiretroviral therapy. The CDR3 DNA is TGTGCCAGCAGCCCCGGCCAGGCCCTCGAGCAGTACTTC. Its translation is CASSPGQALEQYF.